This T cell receptor beta chain was identified during a study of vaccination and CD4 T cells after COVID-19 (dated by TCRdb to about 2022). Regarding the complete study: Convalescent patients had a positive SARS-CoV-2 result on nasal swab PCR, and of these patients, nine had mild disease and one had severe disease. Two doses of either the Pfizer-BioNTech BNT162b2 vaccine (n=8) or the Moderna mRNA-1273 vaccine (n=2) were administered to participants. The cultures were stimulated with overlapping spike peptide pools from SARS-CoV-2 and from the common cold coronaviruses HCoV-NL63, HCoV-OC43 and HCoV-229E. In ten to eleven COVID-19 convalescent patients and several infection-naive healthy vaccine recipients, the spike-specific CD4+ TCR repertoire before mRNA vaccination was compared with the repertoire after mRNA vaccination. Post-vaccine blood samples were taken a median of roughly 75 days after the second vaccine dose, with a range of roughly 13 to 250 days. A few convalescent patients were sampled both early after vaccination (day 14) and late after vaccination (days 161 to 241). Post-COVID blood samples from convalescent patients were collected a median of roughly 100 days after diagnosis, with a range of 35 to 161 days. Six males and four females were included in the convalescent cohort, with two Hispanic individuals, seven Caucasians, two Asians and one multiracial person represented. Control cultures used a CEFX viral epitope pool as positive control, an HIV-1 Nef peptide pool as negative control, or no peptide. The study at large found these results: Of the vaccine-specific clones found in convalescent patients, nearly all (304 of 307) were mono-reactive for SARS-CoV-2 spike instead of being cross-reactive with common cold coronaviruses. Among convalescent patients, a median around 83% of the SARS-CoV-2-reactive clones seen after vaccination appeared only after vaccination, which suggests priming specific to the vaccine. The median count of SARS-CoV-2-reactive clonotypes went up from 21 after infection to roughly 38 after vaccination, although the change was not significant. Relatively few convalescent patients were included in the study, and early timepoints after natural infection were not analyzed.

This clonotype came up a few times. The antigen it recognizes is unknown. No clone much larger than this one lies a single base away; base qualities are absent. The time point label, as the study defines it: late sampling 161 to 241 days after vaccination in three convalescent patients. The treatment or condition label, as the study defines it: roughly nine-day PBMC culture with coronavirus spike peptide pools or control peptides (ViraFEST assay). The ViraFEST assay, used in the study, expanded antigen-specific T cells with peptide pools and then identified the expanded clonotypes through TCR sequencing. The convalescent patients' positive SARS-CoV-2 PCR tests were from March to December 2020, which was before the Alpha, Beta and Delta variants emerged in the United States. Each well held some 2 million PBMCs cultured in IMDM containing roughly 5.5% human AB serum and around 10 IU/ml IL-2, with 8.5 to 10 ug/ml peptide pools added. Half of the culture medium was replaced with fresh IL-2-containing medium on days 3 and 7. CD4+ T cells were isolated after approximately eleven days of culture through negative selection using the EasySep CD4+ T cell isolation kit. Ficoll-Paque Plus gradient centrifugation was used to isolate PBMCs from whole blood, and the isolated PBMCs were then either used fresh or cryopreserved at -140C. Each culture condition was generally run in triplicate wells.

Library preparation was by PCR. TCR sequencing of DNA from cultured CD4+ T cells used the Oncomine TCR Beta short-read assay at the Johns Hopkins FTIC core. The QIAamp micro DNA kit was used to extract genomic DNA from the cultured CD4+ T cells. Oncomine TCR Beta libraries made from cultured CD4+ T cells were pooled using unique dual indexes and sequenced on an Illumina iSeq 100. Under the source paper's analysis protocol: Non-productive sequences were removed, and CDR3s not starting with C, not ending with F or W, or shorter than 7 amino acids were discarded. The MANAFEST web application identified antigen-specific clonotypes by comparing peptide-stimulated wells against reference wells and other culture wells. For a clone to be called positive, the clone needed an FDR below 0.05, an odds ratio above 5, and a productive frequency above 0.1% in at least two of three replicate wells. Cross-reactive clonotypes were defined as significantly expanded in both SARS-CoV-2 spike wells and at least one common cold coronavirus spike condition. Using R version 3.6.1, CDR3 homology was evaluated through Levenshtein distances (stringdist) along with unrooted phylogenetic trees (ape). TCRdb passed the public sequencing reads through fastp at Q25 and MiXCR, retaining productive beta sequences. All rows with the same CDR3 protein become a single entry with the most common DNA and genes. The V and J calls and clone size come from TCRdb's table, not from the authors' own analysis. This sample is represented by about 21,000 distinct CDR3 sequences; 42% of them were singletons. The top ten clones comprise roughly 9.9% of the sample.

From the germline V gene (reference sequence), CDR1 is SEHNR and CDR2 is FQNEAQ. The CDR3 contains 13 residues, cysteine and phenylalanine counted. Just CDR3 DNA is preserved here, 39 bases in frame from base 1. Relative to germline, V is 6 bases shorter and J is 4 bases shorter, with 10 bases between their ends. This chain joins TRBV7-9 to TRBJ2-1, with TRBD2 as a weak D call on 5 bases. The sequences come from CD4+ T cells from blood, cultured in vitro, collected about 7 months after SARS-CoV-2 vaccination. The sequence came from a human donor who had recovered from COVID-19. The CDR3 protein is CASRLDSYNEQFF. The DNA is TGTGCCAGCAGACTAGACTCATACAATGAGCAGTTCTTC. The CDR3 plus the reference TRBV7-9 and TRBJ2-1 genes for the other parts give the full variable domain: DTGVSQNPRHKITKRGQNVTFRCDPISEHNRLYWYRQTLGQGPEFLTYFQNEAQLEKSRLLSDRFSAERPKGSFSTLEIQRTEQGDSAMYLCASRLDSYNEQFFGPGTRLTVL.